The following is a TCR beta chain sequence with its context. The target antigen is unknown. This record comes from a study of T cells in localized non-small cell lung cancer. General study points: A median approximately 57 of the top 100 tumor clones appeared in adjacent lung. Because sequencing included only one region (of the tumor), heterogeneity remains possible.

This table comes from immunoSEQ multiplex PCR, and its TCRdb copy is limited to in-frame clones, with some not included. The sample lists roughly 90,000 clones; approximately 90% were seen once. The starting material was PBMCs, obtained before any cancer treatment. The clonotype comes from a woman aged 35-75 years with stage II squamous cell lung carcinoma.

In nucleotides, the CDR3 is TGTGCCAGCAGCGGCGAGGGTGAAGCTTTCTTT. It translates to CASSGEGEAFF. This chain joins TRBV5-6 and TRBJ1-1; D not resolved. The CDR3 runs 11 residues. Germline CDR1 is SGHDT and CDR2 is YYEEEE. V was shortened by 4 bases and J by 7 bases, with 8 bases between the two germline ends. The full variable domain, completed using reference TRBV5-6 and TRBJ1-1, is DAGVTQSPTHLIKTRGQQVTLRCSPKSGHDTVSWYQQALGQGPQFIFQYYEEEERQRGNFPDRFSGHQFPNYSSELNVNALLLGDSALYLCASSGEGEAFFGQGTRLTVV.